The T cell receptor (beta chain) under discussion was sequenced for a study of regulatory T cells in long-lasting Graves disease. The germline V gene encodes CDR1 LNHDA and CDR2 SQIVND (reference sequence). This CDR3 is built from 14 residues. Deletions cut 9 bases from V and 4 bases from J, with 17 bases between. The authors built TCR beta libraries using iRepertoire HTBI primers and Arm-PCR of CDR3 regions. TCRdb ran MiXCR on the multiplex PCR reads and lists one entry per CDR3 protein. The sample records some 220,000 distinct CDR3 sequences, roughly a fifth being singletons. This sample's time point: newly diagnosed GD, antithyroid drugs for less than 3 months. PBMC-extracted RNA yielded the TCR library. The sample also formed part of further work on T cells in Graves' hyperthyroidism and ophthalmopathy.

Sequencing used peripheral blood mononuclear cells (PBMCs), obtained at new diagnosis, from a patient treated with antithyroid drugs. The TCR comes from a woman in her twenties or thirties with Graves disease. J is TRBJ2-3 and V is TRBV19, with D possibly being TRBD1 or TRBD2 (5 bases each). Here the CDR3 DNA reads TGTGCCAGCGGGGACGGCCTGGCGGCAGATACGCAGTATTTT. It specifies CASGDGLAADTQYF.